These 15 T cell receptor beta chains originate from one sample sequenced in a study of blood T cell repertoires in COVID-19. Measured with immunoSEQ multiplex PCR; TCRdb has only the in-frame clones, and not every one. Of a few hundred thousand clones listed, 87% were seen once; the top ten hold approximately 10%. The sequencing sample was made of PBMCs or T cells enriched from blood (not recorded which). These TCRs come from a man between 18 and 35 years old with acute COVID-19.

The J gene is TRBJ2-1, the V gene TRBV27; 7 bases are shared with TRBD2. The trim removed 6 bases at V and 2 bases at J, leaving 10 bases unmatched. The germline V gene has CDR1 MNHEY and CDR2 SMNVEV (reference sequence). This CDR3 is 16 amino acids long. The CDR3 loop is CASSKGSSGPYNEQFF. CDR3 sequence (DNA): TGTGCCAGCAGCAAGGGCTCTAGCGGCCCCTACAATGAGCAGTTCTTC.

The chain recombines TRBV21-1 with TRBJ2-7; the table's D gene call, TRBD1, was not cross checked with the DNA. TRBV21-1 is tagged as a pseudogene. This CDR3 contains 14 residues. The chain's CDR3 is CASSKVGKHYEQYF. The CDR3 DNA reads TGTGCCAGCAGCAAAGTGGGCAAGCACTACGAGCAGTACTTC.

The rearrangement uses TRBV15 and TRBJ2-1; maybe TRBD2 (6 bases). The length of the CDR3 is 13 residues. V shed 8 bases and J shed 2 bases, with 10 bases lying between them. CDR1 and CDR2 (germline): LNHNV, YYDKDF (reference sequence). The CDR3 bases are TGTGCCACCCGGGAGCCCGCCTACAATGAGCAGTTCTTC. Translated: CATREPAYNEQFF.

This chain links TRBV28 with TRBJ2-1; 7 nucleotides match TRBD1. Germline V gives CDR1 MDHEN, CDR2 SYDVKM. The CDR3 spans 13 residues. The V segment lost 6 bases and the J segment 3 bases; nucleotides outside the gene matches: 2. The CDR3 loop is CASSRDSYNEQFF. CDR3 in DNA: TGTGCCAGCAGCAGGGACAGCTACAATGAGCAGTTCTTC.

V is TRBV4-1 and J is TRBJ1-1; 12 positions agree with TRBD1. The CDR3 has 15 amino acids. After removal of 1 base from V and 6 bases from J, the junction contained 3 bases not matched to a gene. Germline lookup yields CDR1 MGHRA and CDR2 YSYEKL. CDR3 loop: CASSQGDRGLSEAFF. Here the CDR3 DNA reads TGCGCCAGCAGCCAAGGGGACAGGGGGCTGTCTGAAGCTTTCTTT.

V gene TRBV6-5 combines with J gene TRBJ2-4, with 8 bases aligning to TRBD1. The junction had 9 bases not matched to a gene; V was cut back by 4 bases and J by 7 bases. CDR3 length: 15 residues. Germline loops: CDR1 MNHEY, CDR2 SVGAGI. The CDR3 nucleotides are TGTGCCAGCAGTTCAACCCTGACAGGGGAGAACATTCAGTACTTC. It yields the protein CASSSTLTGENIQYF.

A single count supports this clone. The rearrangement joins TRBV18 to TRBJ1-5; tentatively, D is TRBD1 (5 bases). The germline V gene has CDR1 KGHSH and CDR2 LQKENI. V was trimmed by 4 bases and J by 5 bases, leaving 21 bases between them. The CDR3 sequence is 17 residues long. CDR3 sequence reads: CASSLTGGGMGDQPQHF. As DNA, the CDR3 is TGTGCCAGCTCACTAACCGGTGGGGGGATGGGAGATCAGCCCCAGCATTTT.

V usage is TRBV27 and J usage is TRBJ2-5, with a possible D match to TRBD1 (7 bases). The germline V gene has CDR1 MNHEY and CDR2 SMNVEV (reference sequence). Trimming shortened V by 2 bases and J by 5 bases, and 15 bases separated the two germline ends. The CDR3 has 15 amino acids. CDR3 amino acids: CASSLMTGTQETQYF. CDR3 coding DNA: TGTGCCAGCAGTTTAATGACAGGGACTCAGGAGACCCAGTACTTC.

The CDR3 region is CATGPIGGGYTF. CDR3 DNA: TGTGCCACAGGACCGATTGGGGGCGGCTACACCTTC. This chain uses TRBV27 with TRBJ1-2; D possibly corresponds to TRBD1 (6 bases). This CDR3 has 12 amino acids. V was pared by 10 bases and J by 8 bases, with 17 bases between. Looked up from germline, CDR1 is MNHEY and CDR2 is SMNVEV (reference sequence).

The gene calls are TRBV4-1 and TRBJ2-2; D not certain. V lost 0 bases, J lost 13 bases, and 12 bases lay in between. CDR1 is MGHRA, CDR2 YSYEKL, per germline. The CDR3 sequence is 13 residues long. This CDR3 is CASSQDTGRRLFF. CDR3 sequence (DNA): TGCGCCAGCAGCCAAGATACCGGTCGGAGGCTGTTTTTT.

This clone was counted once. V gene TRBV28 combines with J gene TRBJ1-3; the D is unclear. The CDR3 extends over 18 amino acids. V lost 6 bases, J lost 2 bases, and 23 bases lay in between. Germline CDR1 is MDHEN and CDR2 is SYDVKM. CDR3 region: CASSLSAATGVAGNTIYF. Written as DNA, the CDR3 is TGTGCCAGCAGCCTTAGTGCAGCTACCGGGGTGGCTGGAAACACCATATATTTT.

This rearrangement joins TRBV4-1 to TRBJ2-3, with 7 bases that match TRBD2. CDR1 is MGHRA, CDR2 YSYEKL, per germline. This CDR3 is 19 amino acids long. V was pared by 0 bases and J by 4 bases, with 16 bases of the junction left unmatched. The CDR3 nucleotides read TGCGCCAGCAGCCAAGATAGGGGAGGAGGGAGGGCCTGGGCAGATACGCAGTATTTT. It translates to CASSQDRGGGRAWADTQYF.

The chain couples TRBV19 to TRBJ1-5; D not resolved. Germline V gene lookup returns CDR1 LNHDA and CDR2 SQIVND (reference sequence). V was cut by 3 bases and J by 4 bases, with 10 bases left in between. The CDR3 loop spans 14 amino acids. The CDR3: CASSMQHLNQPQHF. CDR3 coding DNA: TGTGCCAGTAGTATGCAACACCTTAATCAGCCCCAGCATTTT.

This chain links TRBV13 with TRBJ2-1; 7 nucleotides agree with TRBD2. CDR1 is PRHDT and CDR2 is FYEKMQ in the germline V gene (reference sequence). This CDR3 has 17 residues. V shed 5 bases and J 1 base; nucleotides not matched to a gene: 11. The CDR3 sequence: CASSGGEEPVSYNEQFF. DNA of the CDR3: TGTGCCAGCAGCGGGGGGGAGGAACCGGTTTCCTACAATGAGCAGTTCTTC.

V usage is TRBV30 and J usage is TRBJ1-2, with TRBD1 matching over 7 bases. V trimming: 0 bases; J trimming: 6 bases; junction bases outside the gene matches: 4. The CDR3 extends over 13 amino acids. From germline, CDR1 is GTSNPN and CDR2 SVGIG (reference sequence). The CDR3 DNA reads as TGTGCCTGGAGTGTAGGAGGGGGCGATGGCTACACCTTC. Translation: CAWSVGGGDGYTF.